The T cell receptor (beta chain) under discussion was sequenced for a study of blood T cell repertoires in COVID-19. Study details: Samples came from the United States, Italy and Spain, spanning acute and convalescent COVID-19. Nucleic acid was either cDNA or gDNA, and it came from T cells, B-cell-depleted T cells, or PBMCs.

Authors' analysis steps: Amplifying reference gene primers gave estimates of nucleated cell counts. Using immunoSEQ multiplex PCR, the repertoire was profiled, and TCRdb retains in-frame clones only, with some absent. D and trimming come from the DNA, and the V and J calls and clone size come from that table. The data show approximately 28,000 clones, about two thirds seen once. The germline V gene encodes CDR1 SGHRS and CDR2 YFSETQ. V lost 3 bases, J lost 4 bases, and 20 bases lay in between. The CDR3 is 17 residues long. Sequenced sample: peripheral blood. The origin of this receptor is a boy aged 2-9 years with active or convalescent COVID-19. V gene TRBV5-1 combines with J gene TRBJ1-3; tentatively, D is TRBD1 (6 bases). DNA of the CDR3: TGCGCCAGCAGCTGGGATACCGGGACAACGGGGGGAAACACCATATATTTT. Its translation is CASSWDTGTTGGNTIYF.